This TCR beta chain comes out of a study of shared clonotypes between healthy human individuals. Study-wide background: Serving as donors were two women and three men, whose ages spanned 18 to 49.

The CDR3 runs 14 residues. Germline values: CDR1 MDHEN, CDR2 SYDVKM. The J segment lost 7 bases and the V segment lost 2 bases, leaving 4 bases of the junction unmatched. Here immunoSEQ multiplex PCR was the method, and the copy in TCRdb shows in-frame clones only, minus some. The sample consists of about 1,800,000 clones, over 85% of them appearing once. The naive CD8 fraction comprised CD45RO-negative cells positively selected for CCR7 and excluded terminally differentiated effector memory CD45RA+ cells. The healthy adult donors were HIV-negative and reported no recent acute infections or vaccinations.

Sequencing was done on a sample of naive CD8+ T cells sorted from blood. The chain couples TRBV28 to TRBJ2-7; TRBD1 agrees at 11 bases. The clonotype was recovered from a man aged 18 to 29 in good health. DNA for the CDR3: TGTGCCAGCAGTTTACTGGACAGGGGGCAGGAGCAGTACTTC. Translating gives CASSLLDRGQEQYF.